These T cell receptor beta chains were read from a single sample in a study of identical twins. TCRdb reprocessed the 5' RACE reads with MiXCR, giving one entry per CDR3 protein. Of hundreds of thousands of distinct CDR3 sequences in the sample, roughly an eighth were seen once. The sample was also linked to a second study, of yellow fever vaccine responses in identical twins.

Sample: PBMCs. These receptors all stem from a woman aged 18-29 years in good health. Both conserved end residues are part of each CDR3. The D gene is left open where the match is weak. The size of a clone is reported for some rows only, either as once, few or many, or as a class for expanded clones.

TRBJ2-1,TRBD2,TRBV28,.,TGTGCCAGCACCTATCATCTAGCGGGAGCCAACAATGAGCAGTTCTTC,CASTYHLAGANNEQFF
TRBJ2-3,.,TRBV20-1,few,TGCAGTGCTGAGGACCTTAGCACAGATACGCAGTATTTT,CSAEDLSTDTQYF
TRBJ2-1,.,TRBV2,few,TGTGCCAGCGGGGTTTCGCTAGCTATAAATGAGCAGTTCTTC,CASGVSLAINEQFF
TRBJ2-1,.,TRBV4-1,.,TGCGCCAGCAGCCAACCGACACGGACCTACAATGAGCAGTTCTTC,CASSQPTRTYNEQFF
TRBJ2-3,TRBD2,TRBV5-5,.,TGTGCCAGCAGCCTGACGCTAGCGGGATACACAGATACGCAGTATTTT,CASSLTLAGYTDTQYF
TRBJ2-1,.,TRBV7-8,.,TGTGCCAGCAGCCCCCGCATGAGTCTGTTCTTC,CASSPRMSLFF
TRBJ1-4,TRBD1,TRBV10-2,.,TGCGCCAGCAGTGAAGTGTCGACAGGGAATGAAAAACTGTTTTTT,CASSEVSTGNEKLFF
TRBJ2-7,TRBD2,TRBV3-1,once,TGTGCCAGCAGCCAAGATCTAAAGGGGACTAGCGGGAGGAGTTACGAGCAGTACTTC,CASSQDLKGTSGRSYEQYF
TRBJ2-1,.,TRBV12-3/TRBV12-4,.,TGTGCCAGCAGTGAATCAGGGACGAGCTCCTACAATGAGCAGTTCTTC,CASSESGTSSYNEQFF
TRBJ2-7,TRBD1,TRBV12-3/TRBV12-4,.,TGTGCCAGCACCCACAAATTTTCCGGGACAGCAGTTAAGCAGTACTTC,CASTHKFSGTAVKQYF
TRBJ1-5,.,TRBV2,.,TGTGCCAGCAGTACGGAGGAAAATCAGCCCCAGCATTTT,CASSTEENQPQHF
TRBJ2-3,.,TRBV12-3/TRBV12-4,.,TGTGCCAGCACAAAGGCCCCGGGGGGCGCAGATACGCAGTATTTT,CASTKAPGGADTQYF
TRBJ2-3,TRBD1,TRBV11-2,.,TGTGCCAGCAGTCCTACAGGGGGTAGAATCACAGATACGCAGTATTTT,CASSPTGGRITDTQYF
TRBJ2-1,TRBD2,TRBV15,few,TGTGCCACCAGCAAGGTAGCGGGTAGGGATGAGCAGTTCTTC,CATSKVAGRDEQFF
TRBJ2-5,.,TRBV20-1,.,TGCAGTGCTAGAGATCAACGGGAGTCGGAGACCCAGTACTTC,CSARDQRESETQYF
TRBJ2-6,.,TRBV6-1,.,TGTGCCAGCACTGCAGGAGTCTCTGGGGCCAACGTCCTGACTTTC,CASTAGVSGANVLTF
TRBJ2-2,TRBD1,TRBV5-1,.,TGCGCCAGCAGGACAGGGAGCACCGGGGAGCTGTTTTTT,CASRTGSTGELFF
TRBJ2-3,.,TRBV2,few,TGTGCCAGCACCCCGGCGAGGGCGGGGGCGGGTCCGGCAGATACGCAGTATTTT,CASTPARAGAGPADTQYF
TRBJ2-3,.,TRBV5-4,.,TGTGCCAGCAGCTCCTGGGTGGCCTTTTCTGCCCCAGATACGCAGTATTTT,CASSSWVAFSAPDTQYF
TRBJ2-1,.,TRBV5-1,many,TGCGCCAGCAGCTTGGCCCGGGCCCCGAGGACGGGGCAGTTCTTC,CASSLARAPRTGQFF
TRBJ2-7,.,TRBV28,few,TGTGCCAGCAGTTCCTGGGGTTACGAGCAGTACTTC,CASSSWGYEQYF
TRBJ1-1,.,TRBV20-1,.,TGCAGCCCCGTGCCGAACACTGAAGCTTTCTTT,CSPVPNTEAFF